This TCR beta chain was captured in a study of OX40 agonist ivuxolimab in advanced cancers. V was pared by 2 bases and J by 0 bases, with 11 bases between. This CDR3 spans 15 amino acids. Germline CDR1 reads MGHRA; CDR2 reads YSYEKL. Repertoires were generated with immunoSEQ multiplex PCR, while TCRdb's copy carries only in-frame clones and drops some. Of 30,000 to 40,000 clones listed, roughly 87% are singletons. The sample consisted of CD4+ or CD8+ T cells sorted from blood, taken in a trial of the OX40 agonist ivuxolimab. The chain combines TRBV4-1 with TRBJ2-7; D is perhaps TRBD1 or TRBD2 (5 bases each). This clonotype was obtained from an adult with an advanced solid tumor such as melanoma, head and neck, liver or kidney cancer. The CDR3 nucleotides are TGCGCCAGCAGCCAATCCGGGGCCAGCTCCTACGAGCAGTACTTC. Its protein is CASSQSGASSYEQYF.